A selection of T cell receptor beta chains follows, all from one sample in a study of beta chain features in type 1 diabetes. Clones were read by immunoSEQ multiplex PCR, and TCRdb kept only the in-frame ones, dropping some. This sample yields some 290,000 clones, of which approximately 15% are seen a single time; around 0.016% belongs to the top ten. Sequencing used naive CD4+ T cells from blood. The receptors stem from a man aged 30 to 45 with type 1 diabetes. The CDR3 runs from the conserved cysteine through the conserved F or W. Fields, in order: V gene, J gene, D gene, clone size, CDR3 DNA, CDR3 protein. The D gene is left open where the match is weak. A row's size may be missing; if present it is once, few, many or a size class.

v_call: TRBV13
j_call: TRBJ2-4
d_call: -
clone_size: -
cdr3_nt: TGTGCCAGCACCGAAGGCGGGTTTGGTGCCAAAAACATTCAGTACTTC
cdr3_aa: CASTEGGFGAKNIQYF

v_call: TRBV28
j_call: TRBJ1-5
d_call: TRBD1
clone_size: -
cdr3_nt: TGTGCCAGCCGGGGACAGGGGTCCATTCCCCAGCATTTT
cdr3_aa: CASRGQGSIPQHF

v_call: TRBV6-5
j_call: TRBJ1-5
d_call: -
clone_size: -
cdr3_nt: TGTGCCAGCAGTACACACAGGTTCAATCAGCCCCAGCATTTT
cdr3_aa: CASSTHRFNQPQHF

v_call: TRBV2
j_call: TRBJ2-1
d_call: -
clone_size: few
cdr3_nt: TGTGCCAGCACGCCCCTAATTTCGGGAGATGAGCAGTTCTTC
cdr3_aa: CASTPLISGDEQFF

v_call: TRBV5-6
j_call: TRBJ2-5
d_call: -
clone_size: few
cdr3_nt: TGTGCCAGCAGCGGGGACATCCAAGAGACCCAGTACTTC
cdr3_aa: CASSGDIQETQYF

v_call: TRBV14
j_call: TRBJ2-5
d_call: -
clone_size: -
cdr3_nt: TGTGCCAGCAGCCAAGGGCGGGCAGTCAAGACCCAGTACTTC
cdr3_aa: CASSQGRAVKTQYF

v_call: TRBV5-6
j_call: TRBJ2-7
d_call: TRBD2
clone_size: few
cdr3_nt: TGTGCCAGCAGTCCGGGGGGGAGGTTCGACGAGCAGTACTTC
cdr3_aa: CASSPGGRFDEQYF

v_call: TRBV18
j_call: TRBJ2-5
d_call: -
clone_size: -
cdr3_nt: TGTGCCAGCTCGTCGGCCGGGGAACAGACCCAGTACTTC
cdr3_aa: CASSSAGEQTQYF

v_call: TRBV6-1
j_call: TRBJ1-1
d_call: -
clone_size: -
cdr3_nt: TGTGCCAGCGGGAGCTCGGACTACGTGGCTTTCTTT
cdr3_aa: CASGSSDYVAFF

v_call: TRBV29-1
j_call: TRBJ2-3
d_call: -
clone_size: few
cdr3_nt: TGCAGCGGAGTTCATCGCGGCACAGATACGCAGTATTTT
cdr3_aa: CSGVHRGTDTQYF

v_call: TRBV18
j_call: TRBJ2-7
d_call: TRBD1
clone_size: -
cdr3_nt: TGTGCCAGCTCACAGGACAGGGGCGCTTACGAGCAGTACTTC
cdr3_aa: CASSQDRGAYEQYF

v_call: TRBV9
j_call: TRBJ1-5
d_call: -
clone_size: -
cdr3_nt: TGTGCCAGCAGCGTCCGGGAGAGCAATCAGCCCCAGCATTTT
cdr3_aa: CASSVRESNQPQHF

v_call: TRBV15
j_call: TRBJ2-6
d_call: -
clone_size: few
cdr3_nt: TGTGCCACCAGCAGAGAGGGGCTGGACGTCCTGACTTTC
cdr3_aa: CATSREGLDVLTF

v_call: TRBV25-1
j_call: TRBJ1-3
d_call: -
clone_size: -
cdr3_nt: TGTGCCAGCAGTTCCGTGAGCTCTGGAAACACCATATATTTT
cdr3_aa: CASSSVSSGNTIYF

v_call: TRBV5-4
j_call: TRBJ2-1
d_call: TRBD2
clone_size: few
cdr3_nt: TGTGCCAGCAGCCCAGGGACTAGAACCCCAGGAGAGTTCTTC
cdr3_aa: CASSPGTRTPGEFF

v_call: TRBV7-2
j_call: TRBJ2-7
d_call: -
clone_size: -
cdr3_nt: TGTGCCAGCAGCGGCCTGACGCGGGGAGAGCAGTACTTC
cdr3_aa: CASSGLTRGEQYF

v_call: TRBV5-1
j_call: TRBJ2-1
d_call: -
clone_size: few
cdr3_nt: TGCGCCAGCAGCTTGGTTCCTACTCCCCAAGATGAGCAGTTCTTC
cdr3_aa: CASSLVPTPQDEQFF

v_call: TRBV10-3
j_call: TRBJ1-1
d_call: -
clone_size: -
cdr3_nt: TGTGCCACGAGGTCGAACACTGAAGCTTTCTTT
cdr3_aa: CATRSNTEAFF

v_call: TRBV5-1
j_call: TRBJ1-2
d_call: -
clone_size: few
cdr3_nt: TGCGCCAGCAGCTTGGCCGGAGTTAACTATGGCTACACCTTC
cdr3_aa: CASSLAGVNYGYTF

v_call: TRBV5-1
j_call: TRBJ2-2
d_call: -
clone_size: few
cdr3_nt: TGCGCCAGCAGCCAGGGGTTTATGGCCGGGGAGCTGTTTTTT
cdr3_aa: CASSQGFMAGELFF

v_call: TRBV9
j_call: TRBJ2-1
d_call: -
clone_size: few
cdr3_nt: TGTGCCAGCAGCGTAGGCAGGGTCATGGGGCCCTCCTACAATGAGCAGTTCTTC
cdr3_aa: CASSVGRVMGPSYNEQFF

v_call: TRBV13
j_call: TRBJ2-5
d_call: TRBD2
clone_size: -
cdr3_nt: TGTGCCAGCAGTCGGACTAGCGGGAGGGCCAGAGGCGAGACCCAGTACTTC
cdr3_aa: CASSRTSGRARGETQYF

v_call: TRBV28
j_call: TRBJ2-1
d_call: TRBD2
clone_size: few
cdr3_nt: TGTGCCAGCTCCCACCTGAGGACTAGTGATAATGAGCAGTTCTTC
cdr3_aa: CASSHLRTSDNEQFF

v_call: TRBV28
j_call: TRBJ1-2
d_call: TRBD1
clone_size: -
cdr3_nt: TGTGCCAGCAACGAGGGACAGGGCGATGGCTACACCTTC
cdr3_aa: CASNEGQGDGYTF

v_call: TRBV30
j_call: TRBJ1-5
d_call: TRBD1
clone_size: -
cdr3_nt: TGTGCCTGGAGTGTACGGGACAGGGGGCAGCCCCAGCATTTT
cdr3_aa: CAWSVRDRGQPQHF

v_call: TRBV19
j_call: TRBJ1-5
d_call: TRBD1
clone_size: few
cdr3_nt: TGTGCCAGTAGTACGGGACAGCTCACGTCCCAGCATTTT
cdr3_aa: CASSTGQLTSQHF

v_call: TRBV4-3
j_call: TRBJ1-4
d_call: TRBD1
clone_size: -
cdr3_nt: TGCGCCAGCAGCCCGACAGGGGGGAATGAAAAACTGTTTTTT
cdr3_aa: CASSPTGGNEKLFF

v_call: TRBV18
j_call: TRBJ2-1
d_call: TRBD2
clone_size: few
cdr3_nt: TGTGCCAGCTCAAACGGACTAGCGGGAGTTAATGAGCAGTTCTTC
cdr3_aa: CASSNGLAGVNEQFF

v_call: TRBV30
j_call: TRBJ2-5
d_call: TRBD1
clone_size: few
cdr3_nt: TGTGCCTGGACGAGACAGGGCAGCGAAGAGACCCAGTACTTC
cdr3_aa: CAWTRQGSEETQYF

v_call: TRBV19
j_call: TRBJ2-7
d_call: TRBD1
clone_size: few
cdr3_nt: TGTGCCAGTAGTCCGCGACAGGGGACCTACGAGCAGTACTTC
cdr3_aa: CASSPRQGTYEQYF

v_call: TRBV4-2
j_call: TRBJ2-7
d_call: TRBD2
clone_size: -
cdr3_nt: TGTGCCAGCAGCCAAGGTAGCGGGAGTCCGTACGAGCAGTACTTC
cdr3_aa: CASSQGSGSPYEQYF

v_call: TRBV10-3
j_call: TRBJ2-7
d_call: -
clone_size: -
cdr3_nt: TGTGCCATCAGGAGAGGGACGGACAGCTCCTACGAGCAGTACTTC
cdr3_aa: CAIRRGTDSSYEQYF

v_call: TRBV6-6
j_call: TRBJ2-1
d_call: TRBD2
clone_size: few
cdr3_nt: TGTGCCAGCAGCCGGATAGCGGGAGAGTCTTTGGCTGAGCAGTTCTTC
cdr3_aa: CASSRIAGESLAEQFF

v_call: TRBV6-4
j_call: TRBJ1-2
d_call: TRBD1
clone_size: -
cdr3_nt: TGTGCCAGCAGCGCCGGGACAGGCTATGGCTACACCTTC
cdr3_aa: CASSAGTGYGYTF

v_call: TRBV28
j_call: TRBJ2-7
d_call: -
clone_size: few
cdr3_nt: TGTGCCAGCAGTCGCGGGAGTGCGACAGGGGCCTACGAGCAGTACTTC
cdr3_aa: CASSRGSATGAYEQYF

v_call: TRBV29-1
j_call: TRBJ2-7
d_call: TRBD1
clone_size: -
cdr3_nt: TGCAGCGTTGCAGGACAGGGTAGCGACGAGCAGTACTTC
cdr3_aa: CSVAGQGSDEQYF

v_call: TRBV10-3
j_call: TRBJ2-7
d_call: TRBD1
clone_size: few
cdr3_nt: TGTGCCATCAGATCGACAGGGGGAATGGACGAGCAGTACTTC
cdr3_aa: CAIRSTGGMDEQYF